This record covers a single T cell receptor beta chain. The antigen is unknown. This sample stems from a study of beta chain features in type 1 diabetes. Overall study context: The samples had around 98 million sorted cells examined in all.

The CDR3 spans 14 residues. Trimming cost V 1 base and J 2 bases; bases outside gene matches: 3. Germline CDR1 SGDLS, CDR2 YYNGEE. Since all of the isolated RNA was reverse transcribed, expressed TCRB transcripts were what got sequenced. This table comes from immunoSEQ multiplex PCR, and its TCRdb copy is limited to in-frame clones, with some not included. The sample lists hundreds of thousands of clones, 30% seen once, with about 0.065% in the top ten. A CD45RO/CCR7/CD25/CD127/CD95/CD27 panel sorted naive, central memory, regulatory and stem cell-like memory CD4+ cells. Study-wide findings and caveats: Patients with type 1 diabetes showed fewer VDJ junction insertions and more deletions. The study notes PCR might favor shorter templates equally in patients and controls.

This receptor was identified in a man aged 18 to 30 in good health. V usage is TRBV9 and J usage is TRBJ2-7; 7 nucleotides align to TRBD2. Sequenced: naive CD4+ T cells from blood. CDR3 DNA sequence: TGTGCCAGCAGCGTATCGGGGGGTCCCTACGAGCAGTACTTC. This encodes CASSVSGGPYEQYF.